The TCR beta chain described here comes from a study of control samples from healthy donors and cancer patients (dated by TCRdb to between 2020 and 2021). Libraries were built with the immunoSEQ multiplex PCR assay. The table comes from immuneACCESS by way of TCRdb, which keeps in-frame sequences with V and J called. Part of the clones is missing from these tables; in studies checked, under half for an unresolved V gene and the rest for unknown reasons. This sample comprises about 17,000 clones, roughly nine tenths of them detected only once. About 33% of the sample goes to the ten largest clones. Including the terminal cysteine and phenylalanine, the CDR3 comprises 13 residues. Just CDR3 DNA is preserved here, 39 bases in frame from base 1. CDR1 and CDR2 are drawn from the germline V gene (reference sequence): SGHKS, YYEKEE. A distance of 15 bases separates the germline ends of V and J, which lose 5 bases and 7 bases respectively.

On this clone itself: The antigen it recognizes is unknown. Per-base qualities were not stored, and no clone one base away is much larger.

This chain joins TRBV5-5 to TRBJ1-2; no D segment can be confidently identified. This clonotype was obtained from a man between 60 and 75 years old with head and neck cancer. What was sequenced was PBMCs. The DNA sequence follows: TGTGCCAGCAGTTTTGGGGAGGGAACTGGCTACACCTTC. Its protein reads: CASSFGEGTGYTF.